This T cell receptor beta chain was identified in a study of immune evolution from preneoplasia to lung adenocarcinoma. The data were produced by immunoSEQ multiplex PCR, yet TCRdb's version contains in-frame clones alone and is incomplete. The table lists 11,000 to 15,000 clones, 65% to 90% of them singletons. Study-level findings and limits: Normal lung had highest clonality; later lesions appeared denser, more diverse. Top clone frequencies peaked in normal lung, apparently declining through invasive adenocarcinoma.

V dropped 5 bases and J dropped 14 bases, with 16 bases sitting between them. Germline CDR1 is SGHAT and CDR2 is FQNNGV. The CDR3 runs 12 residues. This clone was counted a single time. The antigen is unknown. The chain couples TRBV11-2 to TRBJ2-1, with TRBD2 as a possible D gene (5 bases). Sequenced material: FFPE lung adenocarcinoma in situ tissue. This clonotype originated in an older donor with lung adenocarcinoma. The chain's CDR3 is CASSATSYNEFF. In DNA form, the CDR3 reads TGTGCCAGCAGCGCAACTAGTTACAATGAGTTCTTC.